Listed below are T cell receptor beta chains from one sample, sequenced in a study of neoadjuvant anti-PD-1 for oral cavity cancer. Sequenced by immunoSEQ multiplex PCR; TCRdb stores in-frame clones only, minus some. Of approximately 15,000 clones in the sample, about two thirds were seen once. The sequences come from PBMCs, collected before nivolumab (anti-PD-1) treatment. The receptors originated from a person aged 40 to 85 with oral cavity squamous cell carcinoma. Both conserved end residues are part of each CDR3. A D gene is named only where the DNA matches it firmly. Expanded clones are given a class, and other clones once, few, many or no size at all.

size	V	length	J	D	DNA	CDR3
-	TRBV7-9	15	TRBJ1-4	TRBD1	TGTGCCAGCAGCTTAGAGGGGACAGCAAATGAAAAACTGTTTTTT	CASSLEGTANEKLFF
-	TRBV5-6	15	TRBJ2-1	-	TGTGCCAGCAGCTTTTTGACTTTCGGAGGGGATGAGCAGTTCTTC	CASSFLTFGGDEQFF
-	TRBV7-8	12	TRBJ1-1	-	TGTGCCAGCAGCTTAGGTCTTGGGGAAGCTTTCTTT	CASSLGLGEAFF
-	TRBV5-5	14	TRBJ2-7	-	TGTGCCAGCAGCCTGGACATTTTTCCCTACGAGCAGTACTTC	CASSLDIFPYEQYF
-	TRBV11-2	11	TRBJ1-2	-	TGTGCCAGCAGCTTAGACCAGGGAAAGACCTTC	CASSLDQGKTF
-	TRBV6-6	14	TRBJ1-1	-	TGTGCCAGCAGGTCGACCGGGGTAAACACTGAAGCTTTCTTT	CASRSTGVNTEAFF
-	TRBV7-9	15	TRBJ2-1	TRBD2	TGTGCCAGCAGCCTGGGACTAGCATTTCACAATGAGCAGTTCTTC	CASSLGLAFHNEQFF
-	TRBV7-8	15	TRBJ1-1	-	TGTGCCAGCACACTGAGAGGGGGATTTACGACTGAAGCTTTCTTT	CASTLRGGFTTEAFF
-	TRBV10-2	15	TRBJ2-7	TRBD2	TGCGCCAGCAGTGACCCTAGCGGCCGCTCCTACGAGCAGTACTTC	CASSDPSGRSYEQYF
-	TRBV7-3	15	TRBJ2-5	-	TGTGCCAGCAGTTCAAGCGGAGGGTTGGGAGAGACCCAGTACTTC	CASSSSGGLGETQYF
few	TRBV4-1	14	TRBJ1-1	-	TGCGCCAGCAGCCCCGGAGGGAGTAACACTGAAGCTTTCTTT	CASSPGGSNTEAFF
-	TRBV6-1	14	TRBJ1-1	-	TGTGCCAGCAGTCCCCGAGGGGACTTCACTGAAGCTTTCTTT	CASSPRGDFTEAFF
few	TRBV29-1	13	TRBJ2-3	-	TGCAGCGTTGGCGCCCCAGGGAGGGATACGCAGTATTTT	CSVGAPGRDTQYF
-	TRBV2	11	TRBJ2-5	-	TGTGCCAGCAGTTACCAAGAGACCCAGTACTTC	CASSYQETQYF
-	TRBV2	11	TRBJ1-1	-	TGTGCCGGAAGACGGTACACTGAAGCTTTCTTT	CAGRRYTEAFF
-	TRBV27	14	TRBJ2-7	TRBD1	TGTGCCAGCAGTTTGGCCCCAGGGGGCTACGAGCAGTACTTC	CASSLAPGGYEQYF
-	TRBV7-9	15	TRBJ2-1	TRBD2	TGTGCCAGCAGCTTCCGGACTAGCGGGCGCAATGAGCAGTTCTTC	CASSFRTSGRNEQFF
-	TRBV20-1	11	TRBJ2-7	-	TGCAGTGCGCTGGGCCAATACGAGCAGTACTTC	CSALGQYEQYF
-	TRBV6-1	13	TRBJ1-5	-	TGTGCCAGCACCTCACGTTCGAATCAGCCCCAGCATTTT	CASTSRSNQPQHF
once	TRBV18	19	TRBJ2-7	TRBD2	TGTGCCAGCTCACCTCTGACTAGCGGGACCTCCGCGGCCACCTACGAGCAGTACTTC	CASSPLTSGTSAATYEQYF
-	TRBV19	14	TRBJ1-1	-	TGTGCCAGTAGTCTACAGGGCACGAACACTGAAGCTTTCTTT	CASSLQGTNTEAFF
few	TRBV28	15	TRBJ2-1	TRBD2	TGTGCCAGCAGGGGCCTAGCGGGAGGCTACAATGAGCAGTTCTTC	CASRGLAGGYNEQFF
-	TRBV20-1	10	TRBJ2-7	-	TGCAGCTTGGGAACCTACGAGCAGTACTTC	CSLGTYEQYF
-	TRBV5-1	18	TRBJ2-7	TRBD1	TGCGCCAGCAGTTTTTCCGGGACAGGGGTAGCGGGAAGCTACGAGCAGTACTTC	CASSFSGTGVAGSYEQYF
-	TRBV5-1	15	TRBJ1-1	-	TGCGCCAGCAGCTTACGAAACAGCTTAAACACTGAAGCTTTCTTT	CASSLRNSLNTEAFF
-	TRBV30	15	TRBJ2-3	TRBD2	TGTGCCTGGAGTGAGGGACTAGCGGATACAGATACGCAGTATTTT	CAWSEGLADTDTQYF
-	TRBV10-3	14	TRBJ2-4	-	TGTGCCATCAGTGACGAAGGGGCCAAAAACATTCAGTACTTC	CAISDEGAKNIQYF
-	TRBV11-1	14	TRBJ2-7	TRBD1	TGTGCCAGCAGCGGACAGGGGCTATTGTACGAGCAGTACTTC	CASSGQGLLYEQYF
-	TRBV6-5	14	TRBJ1-2	TRBD1	TGTGCCAGCAGCTCAACAGGGGGTTGGTATGGCTACACCTTC	CASSSTGGWYGYTF
-	TRBV6-4	14	TRBJ2-2	-	TGTGCCAGCAGTGGGACTCCAGGCACCGGGGAGCTGTTTTTT	CASSGTPGTGELFF
-	TRBV2	15	TRBJ2-5	TRBD2	TGTGCCAGCAGTGTGAATAGCGGGAGGTCAGAGACCCAGTACTTC	CASSVNSGRSETQYF
-	TRBV5-1	14	TRBJ1-2	TRBD1	TGCGCCAGCAGCGAGGGACAGGGCGTCTATGGCTACACCTTC	CASSEGQGVYGYTF
-	TRBV6-1	16	TRBJ2-1	TRBD2	TGTGCCAGCAGTGAATCTAGCGGCCACTCCTACAATGAGCAGTTCTTC	CASSESSGHSYNEQFF
-	TRBV2	12	TRBJ1-4	-	TGTGCCAGCCAACAAGGTTGGGAAAAACTGTTTTTT	CASQQGWEKLFF
-	TRBV9	15	TRBJ2-1	TRBD2	TGTGCCAGCAGCGTAAAACTAGCGGGAGAGCATGAGCAGTTCTTC	CASSVKLAGEHEQFF
-	TRBV6-1	14	TRBJ1-5	TRBD1	TGTGCCAGCAGTCGACAGGGTTCGGGTCAGCCCCAGCATTTT	CASSRQGSGQPQHF
-	TRBV6-5	14	TRBJ2-3	-	TGTGCCAGCAGTTACGGGCTTCGCACAGATACGCAGTATTTT	CASSYGLRTDTQYF
-	TRBV29-1	13	TRBJ2-5	-	TGCAGCGTTGGAATGCTTATTAGCGAGACCCAGTACTTC	CSVGMLISETQYF
once	TRBV2	15	TRBJ2-3	TRBD2	TGTGCCAGCTCCCTTCTAGCGGGAGGGACAGATACGCAGTATTTT	CASSLLAGGTDTQYF
once	TRBV19	15	TRBJ1-5	TRBD1	TGTGCCTCGATTTACAGGGGCGATAGCAATCAGCCCCAGCATTTT	CASIYRGDSNQPQHF